This is a list of T cell receptor beta chains from one sample in a study of vaccination and CD4 T cells after COVID-19. TCRdb fed the PCR reads into MiXCR, producing one record per CDR3 protein. The table lists over 15,000 distinct CDR3 sequences, under 60% of them singletons. No cognate antigen is known for these TCRs. The sequences come from CD4+ T cells from blood, cultured in vitro, collected before SARS-CoV-2 vaccination. The receptors come from a human donor who had recovered from COVID-19. CDR3s include the opening cysteine and the closing phenylalanine or tryptophan. Each record gives: J gene, V gene, clone size, D gene, CDR3 protein, CDR3 DNA. The D gene is left open where the match is weak. Only some rows state a clone size, as once, few, many or a class for expanded clones.

J gene: TRBJ2-1
V gene: TRBV19
clone size: -
D gene: TRBD1
CDR3 protein: CASNGQGIGEQFF
CDR3 DNA: TGTGCCAGTAATGGACAGGGGATAGGTGAGCAGTTCTTC

J gene: TRBJ2-3
V gene: TRBV18
clone size: -
D gene: -
CDR3 protein: CASYRAFKAAGPSSDTQYF
CDR3 DNA: TGTGCCAGCTACCGAGCGTTTAAGGCGGCTGGTCCCAGTTCGGATACGCAGTATTTT

J gene: TRBJ2-5
V gene: TRBV10-3
clone size: once
D gene: TRBD2
CDR3 protein: CAAGASGSARAETQYF
CDR3 DNA: TGTGCCGCCGGGGCTAGCGGGAGTGCTCGGGCAGAGACCCAGTACTTC

J gene: TRBJ2-7
V gene: TRBV27
clone size: -
D gene: TRBD1
CDR3 protein: CASTRTGGYEQYF
CDR3 DNA: TGTGCCAGCACGCGGACAGGGGGGTACGAGCAGTACTTC

J gene: TRBJ2-7
V gene: TRBV28
clone size: -
D gene: TRBD2
CDR3 protein: CASQTEHRIFLRESYEQYF
CDR3 DNA: TGTGCCAGCCAAACCGAACATAGAATTTTCCTGCGGGAGAGCTACGAGCAGTACTTC

J gene: TRBJ1-2
V gene: TRBV25-1
clone size: few
D gene: TRBD1
CDR3 protein: CASSVPGGDVYGYTF
CDR3 DNA: TGTGCCAGCAGTGTCCCAGGGGGCGACGTCTATGGCTACACCTTC

J gene: TRBJ1-6
V gene: TRBV6-1
clone size: -
D gene: TRBD1
CDR3 protein: CASSAGTGKSPLHF
CDR3 DNA: TGTGCCAGCAGTGCCGGGACAGGGAAATCACCCCTCCACTTT

J gene: TRBJ2-2
V gene: TRBV28
clone size: -
D gene: -
CDR3 protein: CASSLWTMNTGELFF
CDR3 DNA: TGTGCCAGCAGTCTTTGGACAATGAACACCGGGGAGCTGTTTTTT

J gene: TRBJ2-3
V gene: TRBV11-2
clone size: -
D gene: -
CDR3 protein: CASSFSEGDTQYF
CDR3 DNA: TGTGCCAGCAGCTTTTCGGAGGGAGATACGCAGTATTTT

J gene: TRBJ2-5
V gene: TRBV11-2
clone size: -
D gene: TRBD2
CDR3 protein: CASSPGTSGLKTQYF
CDR3 DNA: TGTGCCAGCAGCCCAGGGACTAGCGGGCTGAAGACCCAGTACTTC

J gene: TRBJ2-7
V gene: TRBV18
clone size: -
D gene: TRBD1
CDR3 protein: CASSLGQGLPYF
CDR3 DNA: TGTGCCAGCTCACTCGGACAGGGATTACCGTACTTC

J gene: TRBJ2-5
V gene: TRBV20-1
clone size: -
D gene: TRBD1
CDR3 protein: CSAKTGQETQYF
CDR3 DNA: TGCAGTGCTAAGACAGGGCAAGAGACCCAGTACTTC

J gene: TRBJ2-3
V gene: TRBV25-1
clone size: -
D gene: -
CDR3 protein: CASMTEFSDTQYF
CDR3 DNA: TGTGCCAGCATGACAGAGTTCTCAGATACGCAGTATTTT

J gene: TRBJ1-2
V gene: TRBV2
clone size: -
D gene: -
CDR3 protein: CASSEVQVEVGGYTF
CDR3 DNA: TGTGCCAGCAGTGAGGTACAGGTAGAAGTAGGTGGCTACACCTTC

J gene: TRBJ2-2
V gene: TRBV12-3/TRBV12-4
clone size: -
D gene: TRBD2
CDR3 protein: CASSFQGGRITGELFF
CDR3 DNA: TGTGCCAGCAGTTTCCAGGGCGGGAGAATCACCGGGGAGCTGTTTTTT

J gene: TRBJ2-1
V gene: TRBV20-1
clone size: -
D gene: -
CDR3 protein: CSARARTQRGGNEQFF
CDR3 DNA: TGCAGTGCTAGAGCCAGGACCCAACGTGGTGGCAATGAGCAGTTCTTC

J gene: TRBJ2-7
V gene: TRBV6-1
clone size: -
D gene: TRBD2
CDR3 protein: CASIDPSGSDEQYF
CDR3 DNA: TGTGCCAGCATCGATCCTAGCGGGAGCGACGAGCAGTACTTC

J gene: TRBJ2-5
V gene: TRBV27
clone size: -
D gene: -
CDR3 protein: CASSFSGSQSTQYF
CDR3 DNA: TGTGCCAGCAGTTTCTCAGGAAGCCAGTCGACCCAGTACTTC

J gene: TRBJ1-1
V gene: TRBV5-1
clone size: -
D gene: TRBD1
CDR3 protein: CASSFEYRGTEAFF
CDR3 DNA: TGCGCCAGCAGCTTTGAGTACAGGGGCACTGAAGCTTTCTTT

J gene: TRBJ2-7
V gene: TRBV7-9
clone size: -
D gene: -
CDR3 protein: CASSLMGQGSWTSGLSSYEQYF
CDR3 DNA: TGTGCCAGCAGCCTCATGGGACAGGGGTCTTGGACTAGCGGCCTGAGCTCCTACGAGCAGTACTTC

J gene: TRBJ2-5
V gene: TRBV5-5
clone size: few
D gene: -
CDR3 protein: CASSLFRETQYF
CDR3 DNA: TGTGCCAGCAGCTTGTTTCGGGAGACCCAGTACTTC

J gene: TRBJ2-7
V gene: TRBV20-1
clone size: -
D gene: TRBD2
CDR3 protein: CSAREREYEQYF
CDR3 DNA: TGCAGTGCTAGAGAGCGGGAGTACGAGCAGTACTTC

J gene: TRBJ2-2
V gene: TRBV12-3/TRBV12-4
clone size: -
D gene: -
CDR3 protein: CASSQGANTGELFF
CDR3 DNA: TGTGCCAGCAGTCAGGGAGCAAACACCGGGGAGCTGTTTTTT

J gene: TRBJ1-5
V gene: TRBV19
clone size: once
D gene: TRBD1
CDR3 protein: CASRTGQGDGQPQHF
CDR3 DNA: TGTGCCAGTAGAACGGGGCAGGGGGACGGTCAGCCCCAGCATTTT

J gene: TRBJ1-2
V gene: TRBV18
clone size: few
D gene: TRBD1
CDR3 protein: CASSLDRANYGYTF
CDR3 DNA: TGTGCCAGCTCACTGGACAGGGCTAACTATGGCTACACCTTC

J gene: TRBJ1-1
V gene: TRBV5-4
clone size: -
D gene: TRBD1
CDR3 protein: CASSLAGQGSNTEAFF
CDR3 DNA: TGTGCCAGCAGCCTAGCGGGACAGGGATCGAACACTGAAGCTTTCTTT

J gene: TRBJ2-5
V gene: TRBV7-2
clone size: once
D gene: -
CDR3 protein: CASSLDRQETQYF
CDR3 DNA: TGTGCCAGCAGCTTAGACAGGCAAGAGACCCAGTACTTC

J gene: TRBJ2-1
V gene: TRBV5-1
clone size: -
D gene: TRBD2
CDR3 protein: CASSRGSAGGGDEQFF
CDR3 DNA: TGCGCCAGCAGCCGTGGGTCGGCGGGAGGAGGAGATGAGCAGTTCTTC

J gene: TRBJ2-7
V gene: TRBV7-9
clone size: -
D gene: TRBD2
CDR3 protein: CASSSSGRAYEQYF
CDR3 DNA: TGTGCCAGCAGCTCTAGCGGGCGGGCCTACGAGCAGTACTTC

J gene: TRBJ2-1
V gene: TRBV24-1
clone size: -
D gene: -
CDR3 protein: CATSDGSGYTNEQFF
CDR3 DNA: TGTGCCACCAGTGATGGCTCTGGATACACGAATGAGCAGTTCTTC

J gene: TRBJ2-3
V gene: TRBV2
clone size: -
D gene: TRBD1
CDR3 protein: CASSVGTGDTQYF
CDR3 DNA: TGTGCCAGCAGTGTGGGGACAGGGGATACGCAGTATTTT

J gene: TRBJ2-6
V gene: TRBV6-1
clone size: -
D gene: -
CDR3 protein: CASSPGRGAYSGANVLTF
CDR3 DNA: TGTGCCAGCAGCCCCGGTCGGGGGGCGTATTCTGGGGCCAACGTCCTGACTTTC

J gene: TRBJ2-3
V gene: TRBV6-1
clone size: -
D gene: -
CDR3 protein: CATGRGTDTQYF
CDR3 DNA: TGTGCCACCGGACGGGGCACAGATACGCAGTATTTT

J gene: TRBJ2-5
V gene: TRBV10-3
clone size: few
D gene: -
CDR3 protein: CASGQTTQETQYF
CDR3 DNA: TGTGCCTCCGGCCAGACAACCCAAGAGACCCAGTACTTC

J gene: TRBJ2-7
V gene: TRBV12-3/TRBV12-4
clone size: -
D gene: -
CDR3 protein: CASSSRGRSSYEQYF
CDR3 DNA: TGTGCCAGCAGCTCCAGGGGACGGAGCTCCTACGAGCAGTACTTC

J gene: TRBJ1-1
V gene: TRBV18
clone size: -
D gene: -
CDR3 protein: CASSPEGNTEAFF
CDR3 DNA: TGTGCCAGCTCACCAGAAGGCAACACTGAAGCTTTCTTT

J gene: TRBJ2-3
V gene: TRBV20-1
clone size: -
D gene: -
CDR3 protein: CSAGVTGVTDTQYF
CDR3 DNA: TGCAGTGCTGGCGTCACGGGAGTTACAGATACGCAGTATTTT

J gene: TRBJ2-1
V gene: TRBV5-4
clone size: -
D gene: -
CDR3 protein: CASSLAAWSYNEQFF
CDR3 DNA: TGTGCCAGCAGCTTGGCAGCCTGGTCCTACAATGAGCAGTTCTTC

J gene: TRBJ1-1
V gene: TRBV18
clone size: -
D gene: -
CDR3 protein: CASSLKSGGTEAFF
CDR3 DNA: TGTGCCAGCTCCCTAAAGTCTGGGGGTACTGAAGCTTTCTTT

J gene: TRBJ2-7
V gene: TRBV12-3/TRBV12-4
clone size: -
D gene: -
CDR3 protein: CASSLRNEQYF
CDR3 DNA: TGTGCCAGCAGTTTGAGGAACGAGCAGTACTTC

J gene: TRBJ2-7
V gene: TRBV20-1
clone size: -
D gene: TRBD2
CDR3 protein: CSASKASGFYEQYF
CDR3 DNA: TGCAGTGCTAGTAAGGCTAGCGGGTTCTACGAGCAGTACTTC

J gene: TRBJ1-1
V gene: TRBV20-1
clone size: -
D gene: -
CDR3 protein: CSARETAVMNTEAFF
CDR3 DNA: TGCAGTGCTAGAGAAACGGCAGTGATGAACACTGAAGCTTTCTTT

J gene: TRBJ1-1
V gene: TRBV20-1
clone size: -
D gene: TRBD1
CDR3 protein: CSATQGGTEAFF
CDR3 DNA: TGCAGTGCTACACAGGGGGGAACTGAAGCTTTCTTT

J gene: TRBJ2-7
V gene: TRBV15
clone size: few
D gene: -
CDR3 protein: CATSRDFSSYEQYF
CDR3 DNA: TGTGCCACCAGCAGGGACTTCAGTTCCTACGAGCAGTACTTC

J gene: TRBJ2-3
V gene: TRBV10-3
clone size: few
D gene: TRBD2
CDR3 protein: CAISLQTSGSTDTQYF
CDR3 DNA: TGTGCCATCAGTCTACAGACTAGCGGGAGCACAGATACGCAGTATTTT

J gene: TRBJ1-2
V gene: TRBV18
clone size: -
D gene: TRBD1
CDR3 protein: CASSPPKTGTGSGYTF
CDR3 DNA: TGTGCCAGCTCACCACCGAAAACGGGGACAGGGAGTGGCTACACCTTC

J gene: TRBJ2-5
V gene: TRBV24-1
clone size: -
D gene: TRBD2
CDR3 protein: CATSRGGLSSGNFETQYF
CDR3 DNA: TGTGCCACCAGTCGGGGTGGGTTGTCTAGCGGGAACTTCGAGACCCAGTACTTC

J gene: TRBJ1-2
V gene: TRBV6-1
clone size: few
D gene: TRBD1
CDR3 protein: CASRNGQGNYGYTF
CDR3 DNA: TGTGCCAGCAGAAACGGACAGGGGAACTATGGCTACACCTTC

J gene: TRBJ1-2
V gene: TRBV27
clone size: few
D gene: -
CDR3 protein: CASSLAQPRGRDHGYTF
CDR3 DNA: TGTGCCAGCAGTTTAGCCCAACCCAGGGGTAGGGATCATGGCTACACCTTC